This T cell receptor (beta chain) comes out of a study of monozygotic twins with inflammatory bowel disease. Whole-study results and caveats: Researchers reported no repertoire similarity difference between concordant and discordant twins, possibly from limited power.

On this clonotype itself: The antigen is unknown.

Total RNA input per TCR library was around 3,500 ng. Each CDR3 protein gets one entry in TCRdb, which reprocessed the 5' RACE reads and gives no DNA. This sample lists fewer than 110,000 distinct CDR3 sequences; its ten largest clones have about 2%. The CDR3 runs 16 residues. The germline V gene has CDR1 SGHTA and CDR2 FQGNSA. The material sequenced was blood. The receptor's source is a human donor with ulcerative colitis or Crohn's disease, or a healthy co-twin of an affected twin (not recorded which). The rearrangement joins TRBV7-2 to TRBJ1-5; TCRdb indicates TRBD1, and absent DNA this call remains unverified. The CDR3 protein is CASSLEGDRGDQPQHF.